This T cell receptor (beta chain) was recorded in a study of a mutant IDH1 vaccine in newly diagnosed glioma. Study context: Treatment recipients were approximately 62% male and about 40% female, and their mean age was around 39 years. Therapy received beforehand was radiotherapy, temozolomide, or both, with most patients given both.

Time point in this sample: week 23, last vaccination. A 20-mer mutant IDH1 peptide at 300 ug was injected subcutaneously with topical imiquimod. With V trimmed by 4 bases and J by 2 bases, 7 bases remained unmatched. This CDR3 is 15 amino acids long. CDR1 MNHEY and CDR2 SMNVEV come from the germline V gene (reference sequence). Broader study findings: The study observed vaccine-induced immune responses in approximately 93% of patients.

The method was immunoSEQ multiplex PCR; TCRdb's version includes in-frame clones alone and lacks a portion of them. The top ten clones hold more than 5.5% of a sample with roughly 52,000 clones, approximately 80% of them seen once. Concerning this clone itself: The antigen remains unidentified.

Sequences were derived from PBMCs, sampled from a glioma patient whose treatment included an IDH1 peptide vaccine. The chain carries TRBV27 and TRBJ1-2; 7 positions agree with TRBD1. The clonotype comes from a middle-aged man with glioma. DNA for the CDR3: TGTGCCAGCAGTTCCCGGACAGGCTACAACTATGGCTACACCTTC. Its protein is CASSSRTGYNYGYTF.